These T cell receptor beta chains were read from a single sample in a study of blood T cell repertoires in COVID-19. Some clones are missing from TCRdb's copy, which holds only in-frame ones; the method was immunoSEQ multiplex PCR. The sample shows some 220,000 clones, more than 80% of them seen only once. Sequences were obtained from peripheral blood. Receptors were obtained from a woman aged 30 to 39 with COVID-19, enrolled during active disease. CDR3s include the opening cysteine and the closing phenylalanine or tryptophan. The D gene is left open where the match is weak. Only some rows state a clone size, as once, few, many or a class for expanded clones.

d_call j_call v_call clone_size cdr3_nt cdr3_aa
NA TRBJ1-2 TRBV30 NA TGTGCCTGGTTTCTGGGGGACAATGGCTACACCTTC CAWFLGDNGYTF
TRBD1 TRBJ2-7 TRBV18 NA TGTGCCAGCTCACCCGGGACAGGGGCCTACGAGCAGTACTTC CASSPGTGAYEQYF
TRBD2 TRBJ2-5 TRBV4-1 NA TGCGCCAGCAGCCAAGCGGGAGGGCCCCAGTACTTC CASSQAGGPQYF
TRBD2 TRBJ2-1 TRBV18 NA TGTGCCAGCTCACCTGTCGTACTAGCGGGAGTAGGCGATGAGCAGTTCTTC CASSPVVLAGVGDEQFF
NA TRBJ2-1 TRBV27 NA TGTGCCAGCAGCCGCACTTCGAAGGGACTCAATGAGCAGTTCTTC CASSRTSKGLNEQFF
TRBD1 TRBJ1-3 TRBV5-8 NA TGTGCCAGCAGCTTGGAATTGGTGACAGGGGCGAACTCTGGAAACACCATATATTTT CASSLELVTGANSGNTIYF
NA TRBJ1-2 TRBV5-1 NA TGCGCCAGCAGCTTGGTGTCCGGTTATGGCTACACCTTC CASSLVSGYGYTF
TRBD1 TRBJ1-4 TRBV4-1 NA TGCGCCAGCAGCCAAGATGGCGAGACAGGGGATGAAAAACTGTTTTTT CASSQDGETGDEKLFF
TRBD1 TRBJ1-5 TRBV2 NA TGTGCCAGCAGTGAAATGGGACAGGGCAATCAGCCCCAGCATTTT CASSEMGQGNQPQHF
NA TRBJ2-5 TRBV10-3 NA TGTGCCATCAGCCCTCGACTCGGAAGGGGCCAAGAGACCCAGTACTTC CAISPRLGRGQETQYF
TRBD1 TRBJ1-4 TRBV5-4 few TGTGCCAGCAGCTTCCGACAGGGGGCTCACTGGGGTGAAAAACTGTTTTTT CASSFRQGAHWGEKLFF
TRBD1 TRBJ1-1 TRBV5-6 many TGTGCCAGCAGCTTGGGGACCGGACAGGGGAGCACTGAAGCTTTCTTT CASSLGTGQGSTEAFF
TRBD1 TRBJ2-2 TRBV7-7 NA TGTGCCAGCAGCTCCCAGGGGGCAACCGGGGAGCTGTTTTTT CASSSQGATGELFF
NA TRBJ2-5 TRBV5-1 NA TGCGCCAGCAGCTTGGTGGCGGGTGGCCAAGAGACCCAGTACTTC CASSLVAGGQETQYF
TRBD1 TRBJ2-2 TRBV13 NA TGTGCCAGCAGCGAGCGACAGGGTCCCCACAACACCGGGGAGCTGTTTTTT CASSERQGPHNTGELFF
NA TRBJ2-1 TRBV30 once TGTGCCTGGAGTGTACCACCGGGAGTGAAAGATGAGCAGTTCTTC CAWSVPPGVKDEQFF
NA TRBJ2-5 TRBV5-1 NA TGCGCCAGCAGCTCGGAAGGAGTTACCCAGTACTTC CASSSEGVTQYF
NA TRBJ2-2 TRBV7-2 NA TGTGCCAGCAGCTTAGACAACGGAGGCACCGGGGAGCTGTTTTTT CASSLDNGGTGELFF
TRBD1 TRBJ2-5 TRBV4-1 NA TGCGCCAGCAGCCAAGGTCCGGGACAGGGGGCCGGGGAGACCCAGTACTTC CASSQGPGQGAGETQYF
NA TRBJ2-2 TRBV19 NA TGTGCCAGTAGGAAACTTGGGACACCGAGAACGAACACCGGGGAGCTGTTTTTT CASRKLGTPRTNTGELFF
NA TRBJ2-5 TRBV11-2 NA TGTGCCAGCAGCTTAGGGGACTGGGGAGAGACCCAGTACTTC CASSLGDWGETQYF